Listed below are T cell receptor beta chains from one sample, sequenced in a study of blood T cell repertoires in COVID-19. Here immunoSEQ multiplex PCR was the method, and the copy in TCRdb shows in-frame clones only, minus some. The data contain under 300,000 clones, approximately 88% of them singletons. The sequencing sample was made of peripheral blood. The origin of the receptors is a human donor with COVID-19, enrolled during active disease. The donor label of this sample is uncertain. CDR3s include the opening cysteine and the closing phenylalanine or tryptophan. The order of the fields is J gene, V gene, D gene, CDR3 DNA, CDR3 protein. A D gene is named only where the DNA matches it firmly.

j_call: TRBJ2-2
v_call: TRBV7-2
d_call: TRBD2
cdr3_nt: TGTGCCAGCAGCTCAACCGGGACTAGCCACACCGGGGAGCTGTTTTTT
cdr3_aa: CASSSTGTSHTGELFF

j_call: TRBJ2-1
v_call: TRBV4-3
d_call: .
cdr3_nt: TGCGCCAGCAGCCCCCGGGGTAGCGGCAATGAGCAGTTCTTC
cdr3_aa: CASSPRGSGNEQFF

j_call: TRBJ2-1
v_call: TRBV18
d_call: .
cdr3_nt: TGTGCCAGCTCACCAGCGATCAATGAGCAGTTCTTC
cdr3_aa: CASSPAINEQFF

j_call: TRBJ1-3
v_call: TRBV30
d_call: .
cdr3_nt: TGTGCCTGGGAACAAGCAGGGGTGGGAAACACCATATATTTT
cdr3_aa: CAWEQAGVGNTIYF

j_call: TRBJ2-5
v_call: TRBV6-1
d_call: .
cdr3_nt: TGTGCCAGCAGTGAGCGGCAGGGGCCCCACCCAACAAAGGCGACCCAGTACTTC
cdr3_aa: CASSERQGPHPTKATQYF

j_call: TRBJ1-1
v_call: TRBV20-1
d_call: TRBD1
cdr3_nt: TGCAGTGCCCTCCGGGACAGGGAAGCTTTCTTT
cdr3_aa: CSALRDREAFF

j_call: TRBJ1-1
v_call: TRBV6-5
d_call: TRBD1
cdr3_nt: TGTGCCAGCAGTACCAGGGACAGGTCGCACACTGAAGCTTTCTTT
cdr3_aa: CASSTRDRSHTEAFF

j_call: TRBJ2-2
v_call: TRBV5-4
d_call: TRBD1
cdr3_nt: TGTGCCAGCAGCTCGAGGTTTGGGACAGGGGGCACCGGGGAGCTGTTTTTT
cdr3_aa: CASSSRFGTGGTGELFF

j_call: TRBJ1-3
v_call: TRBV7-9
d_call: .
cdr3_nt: TGTGCCAGCAGCTTAGGGGAGGGGAGATACGGAAACACCATATATTTT
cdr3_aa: CASSLGEGRYGNTIYF

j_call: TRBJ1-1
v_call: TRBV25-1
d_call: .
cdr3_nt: TGTGCCAGCAGTAGTGATAGCCCCCGCGTCACTGAAGCTTTCTTT
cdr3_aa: CASSSDSPRVTEAFF

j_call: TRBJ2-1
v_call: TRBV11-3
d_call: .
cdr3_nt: TGTGCCAGCAGCTCTGGACAGAACCACAATGAGCAGTTCTTC
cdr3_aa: CASSSGQNHNEQFF

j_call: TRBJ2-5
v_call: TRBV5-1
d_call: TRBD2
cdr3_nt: TGCGCCAGCAGCTTGTCAAGCGGGAGTGAGACCCAGTACTTC
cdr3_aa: CASSLSSGSETQYF

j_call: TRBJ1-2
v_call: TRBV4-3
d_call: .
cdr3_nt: TGCGCCAGCAGCCAAGACCGACAAAACAGGGTACGGGACTATGGCTACACCTTC
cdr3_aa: CASSQDRQNRVRDYGYTF